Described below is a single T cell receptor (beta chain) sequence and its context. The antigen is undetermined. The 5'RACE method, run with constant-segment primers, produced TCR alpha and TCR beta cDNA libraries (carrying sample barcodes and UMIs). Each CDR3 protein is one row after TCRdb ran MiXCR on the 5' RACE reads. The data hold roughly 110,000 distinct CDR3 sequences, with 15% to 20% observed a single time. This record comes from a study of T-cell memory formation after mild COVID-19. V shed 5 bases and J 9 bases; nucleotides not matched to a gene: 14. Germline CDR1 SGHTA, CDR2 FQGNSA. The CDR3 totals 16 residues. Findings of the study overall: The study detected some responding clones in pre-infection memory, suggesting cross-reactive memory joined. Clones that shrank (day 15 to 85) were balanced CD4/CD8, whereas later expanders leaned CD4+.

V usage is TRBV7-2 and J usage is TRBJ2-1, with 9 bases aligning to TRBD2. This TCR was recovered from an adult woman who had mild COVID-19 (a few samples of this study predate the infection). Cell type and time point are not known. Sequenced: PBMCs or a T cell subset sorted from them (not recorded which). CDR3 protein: CASSLNLAGVKGEQFF. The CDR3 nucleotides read TGTGCCAGCAGCCTGAATTTAGCGGGAGTAAAGGGTGAGCAGTTCTTC.